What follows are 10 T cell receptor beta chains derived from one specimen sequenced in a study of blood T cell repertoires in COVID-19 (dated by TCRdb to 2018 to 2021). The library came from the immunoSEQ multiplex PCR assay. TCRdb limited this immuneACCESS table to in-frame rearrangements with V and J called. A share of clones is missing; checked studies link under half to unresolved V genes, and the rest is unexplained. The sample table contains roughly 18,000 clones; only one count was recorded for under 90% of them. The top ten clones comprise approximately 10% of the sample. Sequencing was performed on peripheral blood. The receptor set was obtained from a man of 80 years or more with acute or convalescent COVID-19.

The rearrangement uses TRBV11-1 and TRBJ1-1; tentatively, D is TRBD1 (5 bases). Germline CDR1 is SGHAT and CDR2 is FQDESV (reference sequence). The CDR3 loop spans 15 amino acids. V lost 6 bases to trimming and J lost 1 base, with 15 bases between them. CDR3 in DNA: TGTGCCAGCAGTCACAACAGGTCACCGAACACTGAAGCTTTCTTT. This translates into CASSHNRSPNTEAFF.

CDR3 protein: CASSDSLGRRYTF. For the CDR3, the DNA is TGTGCCAGCAGTGACTCTCTCGGCAGGCGATACACCTTC. The V and J genes are TRBV6-4 and TRBJ1-2; D uncertain. Trimming took 0 bases from V and 11 from J, leaving 13 bases between them. Germline assignment: CDR1 MRHNA and CDR2 SNTAGT. CDR3 size: 13 residues.

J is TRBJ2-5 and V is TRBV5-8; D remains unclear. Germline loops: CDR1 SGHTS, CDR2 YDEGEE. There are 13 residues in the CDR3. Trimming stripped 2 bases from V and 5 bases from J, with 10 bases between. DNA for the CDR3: TGTGCCAGCAGCTTTGACTCGCGGGAGACCCAGTACTTC. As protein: CASSFDSRETQYF.

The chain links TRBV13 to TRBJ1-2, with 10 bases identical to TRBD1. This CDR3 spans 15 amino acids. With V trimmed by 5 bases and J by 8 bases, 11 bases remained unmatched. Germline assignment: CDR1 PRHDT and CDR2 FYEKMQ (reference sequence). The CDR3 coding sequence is TGTGCCAGCAGCGAGCCCCGGGACAGGGGTAAAGGCTACACCTTC. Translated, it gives CASSEPRDRGKGYTF.

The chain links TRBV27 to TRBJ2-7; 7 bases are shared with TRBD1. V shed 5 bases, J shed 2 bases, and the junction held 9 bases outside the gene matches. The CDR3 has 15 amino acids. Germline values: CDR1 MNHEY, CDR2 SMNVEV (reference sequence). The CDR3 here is CASSPLGTVTYEQYF. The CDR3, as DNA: TGTGCCAGCAGTCCCCTCGGGACAGTCACCTACGAGCAGTACTTC.

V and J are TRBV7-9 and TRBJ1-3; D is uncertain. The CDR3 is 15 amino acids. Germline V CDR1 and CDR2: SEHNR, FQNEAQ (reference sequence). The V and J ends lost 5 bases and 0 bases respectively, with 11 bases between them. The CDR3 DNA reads TGTGCCAGCAGCGTGAACAGCAACTCTGGAAACACCATATATTTT. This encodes CASSVNSNSGNTIYF.

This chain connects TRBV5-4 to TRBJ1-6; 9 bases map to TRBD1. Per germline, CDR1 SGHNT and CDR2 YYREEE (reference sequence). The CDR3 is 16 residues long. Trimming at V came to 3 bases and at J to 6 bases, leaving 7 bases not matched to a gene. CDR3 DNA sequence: TGTGCCAGCAGCTCGCTACAGGGGGCGCGTAATTCACCCCTCCACTTT. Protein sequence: CASSSLQGARNSPLHF. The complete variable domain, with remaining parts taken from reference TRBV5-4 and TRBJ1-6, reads ETGVTQSPTHLIKTRGQQVTLRCSSQSGHNTVSWYQQALGQGPQFIFQYYREEENGRGNFPPRFSGLQFPNYSSELNVNALELDDSALYLCASSSLQGARNSPLHFGNGTRLTVT.

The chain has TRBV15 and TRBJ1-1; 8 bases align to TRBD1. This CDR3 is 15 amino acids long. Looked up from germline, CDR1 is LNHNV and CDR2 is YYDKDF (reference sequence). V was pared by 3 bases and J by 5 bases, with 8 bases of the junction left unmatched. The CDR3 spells CATSSGRGRETEAFF. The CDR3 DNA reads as TGTGCCACCAGCAGCGGCAGGGGGCGGGAGACTGAAGCTTTCTTT.

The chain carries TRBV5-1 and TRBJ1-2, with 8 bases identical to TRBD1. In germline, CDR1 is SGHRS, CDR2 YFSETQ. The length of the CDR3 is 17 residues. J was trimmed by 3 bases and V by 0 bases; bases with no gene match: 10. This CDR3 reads CASSLESGRGHHYGYTF. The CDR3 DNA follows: TGCGCCAGCAGCTTGGAGTCCGGCAGGGGGCATCACTATGGCTACACCTTC.

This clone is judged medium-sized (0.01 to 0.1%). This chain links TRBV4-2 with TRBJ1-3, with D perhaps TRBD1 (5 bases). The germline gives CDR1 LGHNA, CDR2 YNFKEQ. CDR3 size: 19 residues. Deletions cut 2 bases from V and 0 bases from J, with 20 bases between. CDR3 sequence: CASSQQRQNLYPSGNTIYF. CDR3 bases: TGTGCCAGCAGCCAACAAAGACAGAATCTTTACCCCTCTGGAAACACCATATATTTT.